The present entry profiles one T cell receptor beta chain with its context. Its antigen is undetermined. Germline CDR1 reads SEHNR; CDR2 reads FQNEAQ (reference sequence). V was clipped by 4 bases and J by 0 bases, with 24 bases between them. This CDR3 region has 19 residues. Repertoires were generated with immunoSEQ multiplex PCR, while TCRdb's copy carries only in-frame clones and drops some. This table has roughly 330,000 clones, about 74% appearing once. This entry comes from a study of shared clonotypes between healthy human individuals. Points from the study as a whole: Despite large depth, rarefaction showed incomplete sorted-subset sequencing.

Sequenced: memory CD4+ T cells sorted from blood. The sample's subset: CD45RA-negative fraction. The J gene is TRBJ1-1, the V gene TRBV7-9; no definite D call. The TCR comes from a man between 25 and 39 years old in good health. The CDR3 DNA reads TGTGCCAGCAGCTCAGAGTGGGGTAAACATACGGCTTTGAACACTGAAGCTTTCTTT. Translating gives CASSSEWGKHTALNTEAFF.